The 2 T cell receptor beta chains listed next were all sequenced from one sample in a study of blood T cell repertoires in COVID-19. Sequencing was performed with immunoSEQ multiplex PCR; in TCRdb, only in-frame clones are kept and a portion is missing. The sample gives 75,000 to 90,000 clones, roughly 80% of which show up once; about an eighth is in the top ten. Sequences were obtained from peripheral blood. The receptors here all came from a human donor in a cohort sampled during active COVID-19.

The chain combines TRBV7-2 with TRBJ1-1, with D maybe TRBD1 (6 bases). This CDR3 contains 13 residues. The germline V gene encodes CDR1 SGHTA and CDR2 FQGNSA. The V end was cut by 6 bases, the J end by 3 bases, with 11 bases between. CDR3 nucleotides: TGTGCCAGCAGTGACAGGTGGGACACTGAAGCTTTCTTT. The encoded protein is CASSDRWDTEAFF.

CDR3 coding DNA: TGTGCCAGCAGTTTTACAGGACAAGAGACCCAGTACTTC. As protein: CASSFTGQETQYF. The chain combines TRBV12-3 or TRBV12-4 with TRBJ2-5; a weak D match, TRBD1 (5 bases). The CDR3 is 13 residues long. V was cut by 3 bases and J by 2 bases, with 7 bases left in between.